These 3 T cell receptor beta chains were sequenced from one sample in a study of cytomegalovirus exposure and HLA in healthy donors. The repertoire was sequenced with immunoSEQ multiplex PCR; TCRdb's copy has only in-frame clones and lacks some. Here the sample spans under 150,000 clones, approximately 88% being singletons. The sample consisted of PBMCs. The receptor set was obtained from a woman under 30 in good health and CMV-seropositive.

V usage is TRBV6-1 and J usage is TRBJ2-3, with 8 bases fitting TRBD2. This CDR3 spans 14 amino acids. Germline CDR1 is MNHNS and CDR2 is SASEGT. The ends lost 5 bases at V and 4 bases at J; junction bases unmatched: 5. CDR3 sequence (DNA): TGTGCCAGCAGTACGGGGGGGCCGGCAGATACGCAGTATTTT. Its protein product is CASSTGGPADTQYF.

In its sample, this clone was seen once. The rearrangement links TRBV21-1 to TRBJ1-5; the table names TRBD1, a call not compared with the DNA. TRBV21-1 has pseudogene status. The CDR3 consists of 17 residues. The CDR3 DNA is TGTGCCAGCAGCAAAGCTTCAGGGGGCAATGGGAATCAGCCCCAGCATTTT. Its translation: CASSKASGGNGNQPQHF.

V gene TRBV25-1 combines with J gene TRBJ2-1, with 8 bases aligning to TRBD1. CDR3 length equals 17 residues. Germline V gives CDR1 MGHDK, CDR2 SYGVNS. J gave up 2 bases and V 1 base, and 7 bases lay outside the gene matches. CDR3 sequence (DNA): TGTGCCAGCAGTGAATCTAGTGGGGGACAGGCCTACAATGAGCAGTTCTTC. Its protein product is CASSESSGGQAYNEQFF.